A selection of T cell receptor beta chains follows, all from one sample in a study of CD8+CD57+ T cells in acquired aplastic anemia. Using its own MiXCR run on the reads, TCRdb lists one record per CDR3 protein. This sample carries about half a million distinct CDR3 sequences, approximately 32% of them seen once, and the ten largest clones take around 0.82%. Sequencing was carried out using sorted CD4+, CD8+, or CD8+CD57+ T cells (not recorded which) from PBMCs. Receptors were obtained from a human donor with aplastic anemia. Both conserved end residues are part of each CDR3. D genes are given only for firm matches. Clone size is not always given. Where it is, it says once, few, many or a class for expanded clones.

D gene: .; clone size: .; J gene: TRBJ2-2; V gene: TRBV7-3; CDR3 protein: CASSLISSAATGELFF; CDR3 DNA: TGTGCCAGCAGCTTAATCTCCTCCGCGGCCACCGGGGAGCTGTTTTTT
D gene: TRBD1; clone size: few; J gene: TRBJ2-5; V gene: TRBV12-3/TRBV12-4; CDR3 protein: CASSIDRAETQYF; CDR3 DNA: TGTGCCAGCAGTATAGACAGGGCAGAGACCCAGTACTTC
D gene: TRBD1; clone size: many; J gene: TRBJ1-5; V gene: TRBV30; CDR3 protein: CACKDRGGNQPQHF; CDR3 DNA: TGTGCCTGCAAGGACAGGGGAGGCAATCAGCCCCAGCATTTT
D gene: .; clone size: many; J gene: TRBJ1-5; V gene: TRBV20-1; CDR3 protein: CSARDRQIHQPQHF; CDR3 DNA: TGCAGTGCTAGAGATCGTCAGATTCATCAGCCCCAGCATTTT
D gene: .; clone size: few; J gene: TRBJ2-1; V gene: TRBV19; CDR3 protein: CASRFSYNEQFF; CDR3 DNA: TGTGCCAGTAGGTTCTCCTACAATGAGCAGTTCTTC
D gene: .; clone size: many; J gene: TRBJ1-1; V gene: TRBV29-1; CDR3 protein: CSVRQTDRTEAFF; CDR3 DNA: TGCAGCGTAAGGCAAACGGACAGAACTGAAGCTTTCTTT
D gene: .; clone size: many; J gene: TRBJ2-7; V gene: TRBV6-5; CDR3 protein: CASSYGQLSYEQYF; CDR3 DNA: TGTGCCAGCAGTTACGGTCAGCTCTCCTACGAGCAGTACTTC
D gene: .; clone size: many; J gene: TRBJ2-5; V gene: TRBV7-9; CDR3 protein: CASSAVGGETQYF; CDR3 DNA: TGTGCCAGCAGCGCAGTCGGGGGAGAGACCCAGTACTTC
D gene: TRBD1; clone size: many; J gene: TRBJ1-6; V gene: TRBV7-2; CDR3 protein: CATTEQGTSPLHF; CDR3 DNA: TGTGCCACCACAGAACAGGGGACTTCACCCCTCCACTTT
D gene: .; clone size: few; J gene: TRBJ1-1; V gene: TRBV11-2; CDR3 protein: CASSPQSGDTEAFF; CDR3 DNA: TGTGCCAGCAGTCCTCAATCCGGGGACACTGAAGCTTTCTTT
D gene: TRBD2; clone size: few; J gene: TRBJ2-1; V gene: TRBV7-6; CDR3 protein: CASSLVASGGRPYNEQFF; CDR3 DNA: TGTGCCAGCAGCTTAGTGGCTAGCGGGGGGCGACCCTACAATGAGCAGTTCTTC
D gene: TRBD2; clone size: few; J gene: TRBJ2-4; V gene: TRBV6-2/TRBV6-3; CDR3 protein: CASSYGLAGFLAKNIQYF; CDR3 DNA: TGTGCCAGCAGCTACGGACTAGCGGGATTTCTAGCCAAAAACATTCAGTACTTC
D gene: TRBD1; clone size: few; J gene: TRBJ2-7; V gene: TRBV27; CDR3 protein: CASRGQGSSYEQYF; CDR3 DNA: TGTGCCAGCAGGGGACAGGGTAGTTCCTACGAGCAGTACTTC
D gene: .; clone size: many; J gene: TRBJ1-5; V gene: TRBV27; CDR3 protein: CASSGGDQPQHF; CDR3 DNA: TGTGCCAGCAGTGGAGGGGATCAGCCCCAGCATTTT
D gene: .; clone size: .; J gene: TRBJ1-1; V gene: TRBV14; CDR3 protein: CASSRWGTENTEAFF; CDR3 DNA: TGTGCCAGCAGCCGCTGGGGGACGGAGAACACTGAAGCTTTCTTT
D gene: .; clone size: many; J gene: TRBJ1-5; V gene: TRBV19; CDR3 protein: CASSKGQPQHF; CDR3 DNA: TGTGCCAGTAGTAAAGGTCAGCCCCAGCATTTT
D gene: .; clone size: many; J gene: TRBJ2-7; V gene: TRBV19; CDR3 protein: CASSPGRQLNSYEQYF; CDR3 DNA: TGTGCCAGTAGTCCAGGACGGCAGTTAAACTCCTACGAGCAGTACTTC
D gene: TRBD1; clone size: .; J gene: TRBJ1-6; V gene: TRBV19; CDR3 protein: CASSRDSQNSPLHF; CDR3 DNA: TGTGCCAGTAGCCGGGACAGTCAAAATTCACCCCTCCACTTT
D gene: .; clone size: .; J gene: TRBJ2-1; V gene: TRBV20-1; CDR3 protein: CSASPLAIVSSYNEQFF; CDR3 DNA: TGCAGTGCTAGTCCTTTAGCGATCGTGAGCTCCTACAATGAGCAGTTCTTC
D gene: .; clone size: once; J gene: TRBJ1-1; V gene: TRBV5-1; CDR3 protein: CASSLVRGSGDTEAFF; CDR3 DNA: TGCGCCAGCAGCTTGGTACGGGGGTCGGGGGACACTGAAGCTTTCTTT
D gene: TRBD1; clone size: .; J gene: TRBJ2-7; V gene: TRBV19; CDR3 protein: CASSERDRDYEQYF; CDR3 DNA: TGTGCCAGTAGTGAACGGGACAGGGACTACGAGCAGTACTTC
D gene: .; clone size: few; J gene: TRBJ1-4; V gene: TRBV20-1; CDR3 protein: CSAFQRSNEKLFF; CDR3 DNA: TGCAGTGCTTTCCAGCGGAGTAATGAAAAACTGTTTTTT
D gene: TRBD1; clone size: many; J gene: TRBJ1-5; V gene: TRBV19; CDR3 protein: CASSSAPGQRNQPQHF; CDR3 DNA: TGTGCCAGTAGTTCCGCCCCGGGACAGCGCAATCAGCCCCAGCATTTT
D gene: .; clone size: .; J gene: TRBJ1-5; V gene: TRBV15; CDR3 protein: CATSRERDIHQPQHF; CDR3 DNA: TGTGCCACCAGCAGAGAAAGGGACATTCATCAGCCCCAGCATTTT
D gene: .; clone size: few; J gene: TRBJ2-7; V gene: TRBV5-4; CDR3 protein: CASRSAGGGHEQYF; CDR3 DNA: TGTGCCAGCAGATCAGCGGGTGGTGGCCACGAGCAGTACTTC
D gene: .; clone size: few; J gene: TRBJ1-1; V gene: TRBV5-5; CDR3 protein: CASSLLGGSNTEAFF; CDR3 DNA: TGTGCCAGCAGCTTGCTTGGGGGATCGAACACTGAAGCTTTCTTT
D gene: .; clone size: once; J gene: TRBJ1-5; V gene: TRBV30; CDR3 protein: CAAAAGNSNQPQHF; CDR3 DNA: TGTGCCGCAGCGGCGGGGAATAGCAATCAGCCCCAGCATTTT
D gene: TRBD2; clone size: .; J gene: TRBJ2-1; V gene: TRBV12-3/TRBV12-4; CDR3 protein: CASRQTSGIGYEQFF; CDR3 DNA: TGTGCCAGCAGACAGACTAGCGGGATTGGCTATGAGCAGTTCTTC
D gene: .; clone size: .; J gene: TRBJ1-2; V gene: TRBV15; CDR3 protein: CATSRDRADGYTF; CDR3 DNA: TGTGCCACCAGCAGAGACAGGGCGGATGGCTACACCTTC
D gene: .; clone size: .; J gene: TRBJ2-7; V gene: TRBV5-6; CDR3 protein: CASRTDNTYEQYF; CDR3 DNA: TGTGCCAGCAGAACGGACAACACCTACGAGCAGTACTTC
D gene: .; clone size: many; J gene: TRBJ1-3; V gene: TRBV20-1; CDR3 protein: CSASRQGYGNTIYF; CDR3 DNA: TGCAGTGCTAGTCGGCAGGGCTACGGGAACACCATATATTTT
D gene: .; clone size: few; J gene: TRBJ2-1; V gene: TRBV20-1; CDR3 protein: CSAKVGGRNEQFF; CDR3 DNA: TGCAGTGCTAAGGTGGGGGGCCGCAATGAGCAGTTCTTC
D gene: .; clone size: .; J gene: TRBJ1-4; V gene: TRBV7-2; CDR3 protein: CASSPTGSRDEKLFF; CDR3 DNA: TGTGCCAGCAGCCCAACGGGAAGCAGGGATGAAAAACTGTTTTTT
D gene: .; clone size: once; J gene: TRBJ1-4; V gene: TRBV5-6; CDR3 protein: CAREPGVINEKLFF; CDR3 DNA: TGTGCCAGGGAACCCGGGGTCATTAATGAAAAACTGTTTTTT
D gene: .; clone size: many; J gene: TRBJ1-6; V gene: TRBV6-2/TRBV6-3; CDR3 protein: CASSYDGNSPLHF; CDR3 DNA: TGTGCCAGCAGTTACGACGGTAATTCACCCCTCCACTTT
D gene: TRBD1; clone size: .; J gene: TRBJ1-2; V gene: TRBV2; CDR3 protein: CASRQGGSYGYTF; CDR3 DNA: TGTGCCAGCAGGCAAGGGGGCTCCTATGGCTACACCTTC
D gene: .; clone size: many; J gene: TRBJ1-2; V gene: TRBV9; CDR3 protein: CASSPDPTQNYGYTF; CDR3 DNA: TGTGCCAGCAGCCCCGACCCGACGCAGAACTATGGCTACACCTTC